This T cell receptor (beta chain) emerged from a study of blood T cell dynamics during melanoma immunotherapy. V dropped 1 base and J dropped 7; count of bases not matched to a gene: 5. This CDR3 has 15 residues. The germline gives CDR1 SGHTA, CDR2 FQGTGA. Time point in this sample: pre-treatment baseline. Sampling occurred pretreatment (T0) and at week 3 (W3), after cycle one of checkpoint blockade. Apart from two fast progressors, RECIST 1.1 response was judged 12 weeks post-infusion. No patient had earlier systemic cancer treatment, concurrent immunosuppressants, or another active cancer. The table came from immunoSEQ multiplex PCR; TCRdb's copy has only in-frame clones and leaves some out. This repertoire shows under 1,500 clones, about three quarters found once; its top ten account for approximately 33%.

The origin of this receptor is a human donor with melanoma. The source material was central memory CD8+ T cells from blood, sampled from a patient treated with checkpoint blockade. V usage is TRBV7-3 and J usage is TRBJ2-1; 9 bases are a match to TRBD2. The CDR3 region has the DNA TGTGCCAGCAGCTTAATAGGGGGACTAGCTAATGAGCAGTTCTTC. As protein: CASSLIGGLANEQFF.